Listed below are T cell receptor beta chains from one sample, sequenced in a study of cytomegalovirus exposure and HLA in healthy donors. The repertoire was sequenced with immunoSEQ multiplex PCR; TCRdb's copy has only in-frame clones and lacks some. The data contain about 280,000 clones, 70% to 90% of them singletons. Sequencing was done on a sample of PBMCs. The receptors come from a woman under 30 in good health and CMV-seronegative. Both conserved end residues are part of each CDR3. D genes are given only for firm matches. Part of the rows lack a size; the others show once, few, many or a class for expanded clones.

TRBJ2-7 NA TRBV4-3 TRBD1 CASSQDADRGYEQYF TGCGCCAGCAGCCAAGACGCGGACAGGGGCTACGAGCAGTACTTC
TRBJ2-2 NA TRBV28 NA CASGGSDTGELFF TGTGCCAGCGGAGGGTCTGACACCGGGGAGCTGTTTTTT
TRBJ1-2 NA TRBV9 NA CASSVDRSPLGGYTF TGTGCCAGCAGCGTAGACAGGAGCCCATTGGGGGGCTACACCTTC
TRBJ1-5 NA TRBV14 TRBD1 CARGTGFNQPQHF TGTGCCAGGGGGACAGGGTTCAATCAGCCCCAGCATTTT
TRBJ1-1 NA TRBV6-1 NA CASSDLWRANTEAFF TGTGCCAGCAGTGATTTGTGGCGGGCGAACACTGAAGCTTTCTTT
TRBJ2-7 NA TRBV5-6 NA CASTSRLDRAYEQYF TGTGCCAGCACCTCCCGATTGGACAGAGCCTACGAGCAGTACTTC
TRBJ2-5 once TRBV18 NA CASSRPGQRETQYF TGTGCCAGCTCGAGACCGGGTCAAAGGGAGACCCAGTACTTC
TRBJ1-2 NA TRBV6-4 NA CASSDSWGWGSREGYTF TGTGCCAGCAGTGACTCTTGGGGATGGGGCTCTCGTGAAGGCTACACCTTC
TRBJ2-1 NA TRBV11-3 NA CASLDGVSSSNEQFF TGTGCCAGCTTAGATGGTGTGTCTAGTAGTAATGAGCAGTTCTTC
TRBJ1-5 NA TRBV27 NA CASTPSGGEILQPQHF TGTGCCAGCACTCCATCAGGAGGGGAGATTCTCCAGCCCCAGCATTTT
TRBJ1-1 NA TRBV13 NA CASYRVEAFF TGTGCCAGCTACAGGGTAGAAGCTTTCTTT
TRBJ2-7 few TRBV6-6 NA CASSYRQDGEQYF TGTGCCAGCAGTTACAGGCAGGATGGAGAGCAGTACTTC
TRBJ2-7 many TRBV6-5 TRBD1 CASTQGENEQYF TGTGCCAGCACCCAGGGGGAAAACGAGCAGTACTTC
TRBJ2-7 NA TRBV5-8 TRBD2 CASSLRTSGYEQYF TGTGCCAGCAGCTTACGGACTAGCGGCTACGAGCAGTACTTC
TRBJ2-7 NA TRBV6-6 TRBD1 CASSPDRDEQYF TGTGCCAGCAGTCCCGACAGGGACGAGCAGTACTTC
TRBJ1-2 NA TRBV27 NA CASSLRDNYGYTF TGTGCCAGCAGCTTACGGGATAACTATGGCTACACCTTC
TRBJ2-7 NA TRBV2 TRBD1 CASSEDRASYEQYF TGTGCCAGCAGTGAGGACAGGGCCTCCTACGAGCAGTACTTC
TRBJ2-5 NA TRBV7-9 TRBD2 CASSQASREREETQYF TGTGCCAGCAGCCAAGCCTCGCGGGAGAGGGAAGAGACCCAGTACTTC
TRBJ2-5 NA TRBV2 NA CASIGAFRETQYF TGTGCCAGCATAGGGGCGTTCCGAGAGACCCAGTACTTC
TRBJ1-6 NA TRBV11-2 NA CASSAGPVEGSPLHF TGTGCCAGCAGCGCTGGACCGGTTGAGGGTTCACCCCTCCACTTT
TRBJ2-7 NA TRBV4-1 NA CASSQDYYEQYF TGCGCCAGCAGCCAAGACTACTACGAGCAGTACTTC